What follows describes a single T cell receptor beta chain. Its antigen is not known. The CDR3 spans 16 residues. J was trimmed by 3 bases and V by 4 bases; bases with no gene match: 7. CDR1 and CDR2 (germline): MNHNS, SASEGT. The data were produced by immunoSEQ multiplex PCR, yet TCRdb's version contains in-frame clones alone and is incomplete. Of 2 million to 2.5 million clones in the sample, about 94% are singletons; the top ten hold 0.1% to 0.15%. The data are from a study of shared clonotypes between healthy human individuals. Study findings and constraints: Enrolling few donors narrowed the genetic and exposure-history diversity that was represented.

The sequence was collected from a man younger than 30 in good health. The V gene is TRBV6-1, the J gene TRBJ2-3; TRBD2 matches 10 bases. Sequencing used naive CD4+ T cells sorted from blood. Specified subset: CD45RA+ positively selected. The CDR3 DNA follows: TGTGCCAGCAGTGCGTATAGCGGGGGGCGGACAGATACGCAGTATTTT. This encodes CASSAYSGGRTDTQYF.